The next 7 T cell receptor beta chains were all read from a single sample in a study of blood T cell repertoires in COVID-19. The method was immunoSEQ multiplex PCR; TCRdb's version includes in-frame clones alone and lacks a portion of them. This repertoire shows some 280,000 clones, around 86% found once; its top ten account for just under 0.95%. Sequencing input: peripheral blood. The receptors here all came from a woman aged 40 to 55 who had recovered from COVID-19.

The chain couples TRBV19 to TRBJ2-2, with D possibly matching TRBD2 (5 bases). This CDR3 is 14 amino acids long. The germline V gene has CDR1 LNHDA and CDR2 SQIVND (reference sequence). The ends were cut back, 4 bases at V and 8 bases at J, with 14 bases in the middle. CDR3 DNA: TGTGCCAGTAGTACGCCGCTAGCTTCAGGGGAGCTGTTTTTT. Its protein is CASSTPLASGELFF.

The table lists this clone with many counts. The rearrangement joins TRBV5-1 to TRBJ2-7; 7 nucleotides align to TRBD2. CDR1 SGHRS and CDR2 YFSETQ come from the germline V gene. This CDR3 spans 16 amino acids. J gave up 0 bases and V 0 bases, and 6 bases lay outside the gene matches. This CDR3 reads CASSLAGTTSSYEQYF. In DNA, the CDR3 is TGCGCCAGCAGCTTGGCTGGGACTACTTCCTCCTACGAGCAGTACTTC.

This chain's CDR3 is CASRDGGAGANVLTF. CDR3 nucleotides: TGTGCCAGCAGGGATGGAGGGGCTGGGGCCAACGTCCTGACTTTC. This chain joins TRBV28 and TRBJ2-6; D is perhaps TRBD2 (6 bases). This CDR3 region has 15 residues. The V gene's germline CDR1 is MDHEN and CDR2 SYDVKM. Trimming took 6 bases from V and 2 from J, leaving 11 bases between them.

The chain joins TRBV19 to TRBJ2-7, with 8 bases matching TRBD2. This CDR3 has 16 amino acids. Germline assignment: CDR1 LNHDA and CDR2 SQIVND (reference sequence). The J segment lost 3 bases and the V segment lost 3 bases, leaving 10 bases of the junction unmatched. The CDR3 protein is CASSIHSGDTVYEQYF. DNA of the CDR3: TGTGCCAGTAGTATCCATAGCGGGGACACCGTCTACGAGCAGTACTTC. The full variable domain, completed using reference TRBV19 and TRBJ2-7, is DGGITQSPKYLFRKEGQNVTLSCEQNLNHDAMYWYRQDPGQGLRLIYYSQIVNDFQKGDIAEGYSVSREKKESFPLTVTSAQKNPTAFYLCASSIHSGDTVYEQYFGPGTRLTVT.

The chain carries TRBV7-8 and TRBJ2-7, with D unclear. CDR1 and CDR2 (germline): SGHVS, FQNEAQ. This CDR3 is 14 amino acids long. Trimming removed 3 bases from V and 3 bases from J, with 12 bases in between. The CDR3 sequence: CASSLVGFLYEQYF. The CDR3 nucleotides read TGTGCCAGCAGCTTGGTGGGCTTCCTCTACGAGCAGTACTTC.

This clone showed up just once. V gene TRBV7-3 combines with J gene TRBJ2-1; maybe TRBD2 (6 bases). V lost 2 bases and J lost 4, with 12 bases in between. This CDR3 region has 15 residues. Germline lookup yields CDR1 SGHTA and CDR2 FQGTGA. The DNA of the CDR3 is TGTGCCAGCAGCTTATTGACCGGGGGATACAATGAGCAGTTCTTC. Translating it yields CASSLLTGGYNEQFF.

The chain uses TRBV9 and TRBJ2-1, with D possibly being TRBD2 (5 bases). Per the germline V gene, CDR1 is SGDLS and CDR2 is YYNGEE. This CDR3 has 11 amino acids. V lost 3 bases to trimming and J lost 10 bases, with 8 bases between them. The CDR3 nucleotides read TGTGCCAGCAGCGCGACGGGGGAGCAGTTCTTC. Translated: CASSATGEQFF.